The 9 T cell receptor beta chains given below trace back to one sample, sequenced in a study of cytomegalovirus exposure and HLA in healthy donors. The PCR had 60 Vbeta and 13 Jbeta primers. Only in-frame clones appear in the TCRdb table, and some are missing; sequencing was by immunoSEQ multiplex PCR. The profile shows 130,000 or so clones, roughly 62% of them singletons. Sample: PBMCs. The receptor set was obtained from a male donor in good health and CMV-seronegative.

V is TRBV5-6 and J is TRBJ2-7; 9 positions match TRBD1. The J segment lost 1 base and the V segment lost 4 bases, leaving 9 bases of the junction unmatched. The CDR3 length is 16 residues. Germline loops: CDR1 SGHDT, CDR2 YYEEEE. DNA of the CDR3: TGTGCCAGCAGCCTTGCGGGACAGGGTGATTCCTACGAGCAGTACTTC. This encodes CASSLAGQGDSYEQYF.

This clone was seen just once. The J gene is TRBJ1-3, the V gene TRBV7-8; the D gene is possibly TRBD1 (5 bases). The CDR3 consists of 16 residues. V dropped 1 base and J dropped 4 bases, with 14 bases sitting between them. The germline V gene encodes CDR1 SGHVS and CDR2 FQNEAQ. CDR3 sequence reads: CASSLVAGGRGNTIYF. The CDR3, as DNA: TGTGCCAGCAGCTTAGTGGCCGGGGGTAGGGGAAACACCATATATTTT.

This chain joins TRBV4-2 and TRBJ2-7; 10 positions agree with TRBD1. The CDR3 spans 17 residues. The junction had 12 bases not matched to a gene; V was cut back by 1 base and J by 6 bases. Germline assignment: CDR1 LGHNA and CDR2 YNFKEQ. The CDR3 region is CASSQASVLRDRGEQYF. Written as DNA, the CDR3 is TGTGCCAGCAGCCAAGCCTCGGTTCTGAGGGACAGGGGCGAGCAGTACTTC.

About this clone itself: One end of the junction fails to match germline, which may point to a read error. The genes are TRBV5-5 and TRBJ2-4; TRBD1 aligns across 7 bases. Germline V gene lookup returns CDR1 SGHKS and CDR2 YYEKEE (reference sequence). CDR3 length: 15 residues. Here the CDR3 reads CASSSELPGQPKETF. CDR3 bases: TGTGCCAGCAGCTCCGAACTACCGGGACAGCCCAAGGAAACTTTC.

The chain is built from TRBV10-3 and TRBJ2-3; no firm D call. V lost 4 bases and J 2 bases, leaving 7 bases between the germline ends. The CDR3 contains 13 residues. From germline, CDR1 is ENHRY and CDR2 SYGVKD. The CDR3 is CAISARPTDTQYF. DNA for the CDR3: TGTGCCATCAGTGCTAGACCCACAGATACGCAGTATTTT.

The rearrangement links TRBV5-1 to TRBJ2-1, with 7 bases lining up with TRBD2. Germline CDR1 reads SGHRS; CDR2 reads YFSETQ. The CDR3 sequence is 18 residues long. V was clipped by 4 bases and J by 3 bases; unmatched bases: 16. CDR3 region: CASSRAGGAGVNYNEQFF. The DNA for the CDR3 is TGCGCCAGCAGCCGTGCGGGCGGTGCGGGGGTGAACTACAATGAGCAGTTCTTC.

V and J are TRBV29-1 and TRBJ2-1, with 7 bases fitting TRBD2. The V and J ends lost 4 bases and 6 bases, in that order; junction bases with no gene match: 6. The CDR3 loop spans 13 amino acids. CDR1 and CDR2 (germline): SQVTM, ANQGSEA. DNA for the CDR3: TGCAGCGTTGGGGAGGGTCACCTCAATGAGCAGTTCTTC. Its translation: CSVGEGHLNEQFF.

This clone appeared a few times. The chain links TRBV21-1 to TRBJ1-2; the tabulated D call, TRBD1, remains unverified against the DNA. TRBV21-1 is reported as a pseudogene. CDR3 length: 13 amino acids. CDR3 amino acids: CARPQGGFYGYTF. For the CDR3, the DNA is TGTGCCAGACCACAAGGGGGTTTCTATGGCTACACCTTC.

Only a few counts were recorded for this clone. The chain recombines TRBV27 with TRBJ1-1, with D tentatively TRBD1 (5 bases). The germline CDR1 and CDR2 sequences are MNHEY and SMNVEV (reference sequence). This CDR3 comprises 17 residues. Trimming took off 3 bases at V and 0 bases at J, with 17 bases between the two ends. The CDR3 region has the DNA TGTGCCAGCAGTTTGAAGGGGCTTATGAACCTGAACACTGAAGCTTTCTTT. As protein: CASSLKGLMNLNTEAFF.